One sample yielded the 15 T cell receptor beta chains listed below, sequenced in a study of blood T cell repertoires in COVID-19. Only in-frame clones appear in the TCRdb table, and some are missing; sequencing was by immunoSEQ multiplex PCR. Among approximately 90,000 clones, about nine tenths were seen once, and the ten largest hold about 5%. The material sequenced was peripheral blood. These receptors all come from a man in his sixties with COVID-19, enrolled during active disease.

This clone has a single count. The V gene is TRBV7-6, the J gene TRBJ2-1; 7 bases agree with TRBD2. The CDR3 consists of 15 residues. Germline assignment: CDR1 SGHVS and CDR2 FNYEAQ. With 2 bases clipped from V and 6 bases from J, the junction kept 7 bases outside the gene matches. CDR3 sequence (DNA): TGTGCCAGCAGCTTATTCGCGGGAGTGGGCAATGAGCAGTTCTTC. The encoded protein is CASSLFAGVGNEQFF.

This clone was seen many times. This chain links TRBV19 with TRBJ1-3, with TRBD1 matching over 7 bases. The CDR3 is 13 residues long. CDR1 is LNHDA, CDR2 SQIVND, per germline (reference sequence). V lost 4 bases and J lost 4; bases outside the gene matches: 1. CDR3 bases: TGTGCCAGTAGTAGGACAGGAGGAAACACCATATATTTT. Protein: CASSRTGGNTIYF.

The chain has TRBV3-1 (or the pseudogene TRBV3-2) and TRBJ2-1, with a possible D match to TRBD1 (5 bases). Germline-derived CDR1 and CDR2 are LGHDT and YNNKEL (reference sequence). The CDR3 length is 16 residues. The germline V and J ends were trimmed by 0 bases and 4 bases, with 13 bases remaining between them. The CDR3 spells CASSQDRVGLYNEQFF. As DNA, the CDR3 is TGTGCCAGCAGCCAAGACAGGGTTGGGTTATACAATGAGCAGTTCTTC.

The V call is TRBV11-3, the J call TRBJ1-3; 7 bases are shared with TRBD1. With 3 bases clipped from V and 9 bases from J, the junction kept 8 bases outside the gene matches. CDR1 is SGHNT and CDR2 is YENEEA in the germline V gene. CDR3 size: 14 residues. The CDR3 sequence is CASSFGDSRGTIYF. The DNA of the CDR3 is TGTGCCAGCAGCTTCGGGGACAGCCGCGGCACCATATATTTT.

DNA for the CDR3: TGCAGTGCTAGTGTGGGGGGGCTAGACGAGCAGTACTTC. The encoded protein is CSASVGGLDEQYF. The J gene is TRBJ2-7, the V gene TRBV20-1; D possibly corresponds to TRBD2 (7 bases). Trimming took off 3 bases at V and 5 bases at J, with 14 bases between the two ends. The V gene's germline CDR1 is DFQATT and CDR2 SNEGSKA (reference sequence). The CDR3 runs 13 residues.

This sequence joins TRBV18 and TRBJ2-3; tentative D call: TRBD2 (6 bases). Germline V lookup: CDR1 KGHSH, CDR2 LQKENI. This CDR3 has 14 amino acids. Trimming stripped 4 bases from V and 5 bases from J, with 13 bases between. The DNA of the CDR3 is TGTGCCAGCTCACAGGCCGGGACTGGAGATACGCAGTATTTT. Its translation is CASSQAGTGDTQYF.

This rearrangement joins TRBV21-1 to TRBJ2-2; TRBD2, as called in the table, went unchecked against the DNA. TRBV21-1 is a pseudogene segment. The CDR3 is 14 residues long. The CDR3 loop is CASRGLVPTGELFF. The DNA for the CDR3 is TGTGCCAGCAGGGGACTAGTGCCCACCGGGGAGCTGTTTTTT.

For the CDR3, the DNA is TGTGCCAGCAGTGAATTTGGAGTTCGCTACGAGCAGTACTTC. This codes for CASSEFGVRYEQYF. This chain links TRBV25-1 with TRBJ2-7; D uncertain. Looked up from germline, CDR1 is MGHDK and CDR2 is SYGVNS. V was cut by 1 base and J by 3 bases, with 10 bases left in between. The CDR3 runs 14 residues.

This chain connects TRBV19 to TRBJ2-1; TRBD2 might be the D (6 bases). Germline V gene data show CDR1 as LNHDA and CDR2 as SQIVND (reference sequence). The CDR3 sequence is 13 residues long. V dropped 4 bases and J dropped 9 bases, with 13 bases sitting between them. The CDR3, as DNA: TGTGCCAGTAGTACGGGGGTGTTCAGTGAGCAGTTCTTC. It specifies CASSTGVFSEQFF.

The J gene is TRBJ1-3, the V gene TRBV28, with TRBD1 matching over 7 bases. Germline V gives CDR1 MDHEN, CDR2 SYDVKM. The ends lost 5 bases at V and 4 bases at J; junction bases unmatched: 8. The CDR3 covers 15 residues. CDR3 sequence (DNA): TGTGCCAGCAGTCCCCCCGACAGGGCGGGAAACACCATATATTTT. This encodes CASSPPDRAGNTIYF. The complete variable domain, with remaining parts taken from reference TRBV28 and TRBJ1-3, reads DVKVTQSSRYLVKRTGEKVFLECVQDMDHENMFWYRQDPGLGLRLIYFSYDVKMKEKGDIPEGYSVSREKKERFSLILESASTNQTSMYLCASSPPDRAGNTIYFGEGSWLTVV.

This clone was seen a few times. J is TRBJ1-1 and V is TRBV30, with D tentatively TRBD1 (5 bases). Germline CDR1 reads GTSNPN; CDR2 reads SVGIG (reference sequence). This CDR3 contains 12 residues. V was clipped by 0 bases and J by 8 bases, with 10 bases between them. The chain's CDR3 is CAWSVRTREAFF. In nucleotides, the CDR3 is TGTGCCTGGAGTGTACGGACAAGGGAAGCTTTCTTT.

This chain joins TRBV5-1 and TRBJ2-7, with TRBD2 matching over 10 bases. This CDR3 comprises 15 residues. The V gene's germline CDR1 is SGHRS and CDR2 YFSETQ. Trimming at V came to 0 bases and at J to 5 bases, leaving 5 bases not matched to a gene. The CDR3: CASSLVASGRNEQYF. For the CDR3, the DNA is TGCGCCAGCAGCTTGGTGGCTAGCGGGAGAAACGAGCAGTACTTC.

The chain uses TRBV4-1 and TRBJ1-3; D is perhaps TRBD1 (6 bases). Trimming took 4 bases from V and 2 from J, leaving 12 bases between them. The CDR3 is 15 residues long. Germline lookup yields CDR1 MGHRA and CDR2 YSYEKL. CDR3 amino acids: CASSPTGPTGNTIYF. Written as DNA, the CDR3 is TGCGCCAGCAGCCCGACAGGCCCAACTGGAAACACCATATATTTT.

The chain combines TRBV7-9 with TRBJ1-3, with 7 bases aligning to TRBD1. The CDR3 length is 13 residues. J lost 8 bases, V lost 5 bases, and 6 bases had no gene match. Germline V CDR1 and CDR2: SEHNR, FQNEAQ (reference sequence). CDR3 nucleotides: TGTGCCAGCAGCGTCGACAGGGTGGACACCATATATTTT. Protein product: CASSVDRVDTIYF.

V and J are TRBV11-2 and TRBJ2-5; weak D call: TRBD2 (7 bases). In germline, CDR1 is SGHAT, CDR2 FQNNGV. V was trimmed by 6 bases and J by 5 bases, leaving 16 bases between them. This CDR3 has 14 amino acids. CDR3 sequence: CASRQTEGGETQYF. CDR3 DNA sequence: TGTGCCAGCAGGCAAACGGAGGGGGGGGAGACCCAGTACTTC.